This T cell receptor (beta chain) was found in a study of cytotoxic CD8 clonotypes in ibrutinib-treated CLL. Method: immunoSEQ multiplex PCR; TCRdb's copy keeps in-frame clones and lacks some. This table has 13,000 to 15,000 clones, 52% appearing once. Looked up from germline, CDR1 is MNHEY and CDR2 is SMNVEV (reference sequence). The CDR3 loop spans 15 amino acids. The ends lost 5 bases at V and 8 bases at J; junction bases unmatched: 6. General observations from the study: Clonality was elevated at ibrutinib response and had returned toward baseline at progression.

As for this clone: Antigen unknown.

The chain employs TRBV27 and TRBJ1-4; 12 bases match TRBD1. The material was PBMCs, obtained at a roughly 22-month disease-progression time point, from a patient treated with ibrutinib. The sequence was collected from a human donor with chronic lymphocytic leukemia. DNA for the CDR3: TGTGCCAGCAGTAGCGGGACAGGGGGCGCGGAAAAACTGTTTTTT. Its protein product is CASSSGTGGAEKLFF.